This TCR beta chain came from a study of cytomegalovirus exposure and HLA in healthy donors listed by TCRdb under 2017. About the full investigation: A later analysis indicated that the roughly 120 validation repertoires were generated on the platform also employed for the 600 to 750 repertoires of the first cohort. A separate validation cohort of 100 to 150 different subjects was used in addition to the 666-subject first cohort. High-throughput TCR immunosequencing, statistical association of individual TCRs with disease status, and machine learning were combined to predict cytomegalovirus infection status. The study was designed to test whether signatures of past pathogen exposure could be identified by cataloging public T cell receptors. Overall study results and their limits: The authors suggested that the approach could potentially be generalized to other disease states and immunological phenotypes. All 130 or so repertoires were used to score co-occurrence in the validation cohort in a later analysis, because that analysis had no HLA typing for the cohort. The classifier was reported to diagnose cytomegalovirus status with high specificity and sensitivity in both the original cohort and the validation cohort. Most TCR sequences were seen in very few donors, while some public TCRs were found in many individuals. Subsequent analysis determined that TCRs grouped into clusters in the first cohort also showed a tendency toward co-occurrence across the 130 or so validation repertoires, and 90% to 95% of cluster scores exceeded 0. A few of the identified cytomegalovirus-associated TCR beta chains were confirmed in vitro to be specific for cytomegalovirus antigens. A total of around 150 TCR beta chains were listed by the study as associated with cytomegalovirus.

A note on this clone: The clone's antigen remains unknown. The sample holds no much larger clone one base away, and base qualities are not on file.

The library was prepared using the immunoSEQ multiplex PCR assay. Processing in the source paper ran as follows. A statistical classification framework was built for diagnosing cytomegalovirus status from the catalog of TCR beta chain sequences. This immuneACCESS table, as held by TCRdb, lists in-frame sequences with V and J called but not all clones. Of the missing ones, under half trace to an unresolved V gene in checked studies; the others have no known cause. V, J and clone size reflect that table, while D and trimming were determined from the DNA. A total of approximately 150,000 clones appear in this sample, 80% to 95% of them only once. 0.6% to 0.85% of the sample lies in the top ten. Separate from the roughly 650-subject first cohort, the validation cohort of 120 subjects was the group to which the donors belonged. The germline V gene gives CDR1 as ENHRY and CDR2 as SYGVKD. V and J lose 11 bases and 0 bases, and a span of 11 bases separates them. Reading from cysteine to phenylalanine, the CDR3 counts 12 amino acids. The read is trimmed to its CDR3 DNA, 36 bases read in frame from base 1.

Sequenced sample: PBMCs. The sequence derives from a man younger than 35 in good health and CMV-seronegative. Recombination joined TRBV10-3 with TRBJ2-7, with TRBD1 perhaps the D gene, on 6 matching bases. The CDR3 in this case is CASTGSSYEQYF. The base sequence is TGTGCCTCGACAGGTAGCTCCTACGAGCAGTACTTC.